Listed here are 27 T cell receptor beta chains from one sample, sequenced in a study of blood T cell repertoires in COVID-19 (dated by TCRdb to about 2020). The library was generated by the immunoSEQ multiplex PCR assay. Here the immuneACCESS table is served through TCRdb, limited to in-frame sequences with V and J called. Missing clones are a known gap in these copies; in checked studies unresolved V genes cover under half, and the rest lacks a known reason. Across this sample there are tens of thousands of clones, with about 91% seen only once. Clones ranked in the top ten supply 4.5% to 5% of the sample. Sample: peripheral blood. The receptors originated from a woman aged 50 to 60 with active COVID-19.

The genes are TRBV19 and TRBJ2-1, with 13 bases lining up with TRBD2. The germline V gene encodes CDR1 LNHDA and CDR2 SQIVND (reference sequence). The J segment lost 6 bases and the V segment lost 5 bases, leaving 4 bases of the junction unmatched. CDR3 length: 15 amino acids. As DNA, the CDR3 is TGTGCCAGTAGTGTAACTAGCGGGAGGGGCAATGAGCAGTTCTTC. Amino acid sequence: CASSVTSGRGNEQFF.

This chain joins TRBV18 and TRBJ1-4; 7 bases agree with TRBD1. CDR1 is KGHSH and CDR2 is LQKENI in the germline V gene. The CDR3 runs 16 residues. V shed 1 base and J 2 bases; nucleotides not matched to a gene: 4. CDR3 DNA: TGTGCCAGCTCACCACGAACAGGGGAGACTAATGAAAAACTGTTTTTT. Encoded protein: CASSPRTGETNEKLFF.

This chain joins TRBV5-1 and TRBJ2-3, with TRBD2 matching 7 bases. In germline, CDR1 is SGHRS, CDR2 YFSETQ. This CDR3 is 16 amino acids long. V shed 2 bases and J 0 bases; nucleotides not matched to a gene: 6. CDR3 sequence (DNA): TGCGCCAGCAGCTTCGGGCTAGCGGTTAGCACAGATACGCAGTATTTT. As protein: CASSFGLAVSTDTQYF.

This chain links TRBV10-1 with TRBJ2-3; a weak D match, TRBD1 (6 bases). The V and J ends lost 5 bases and 4 bases respectively, with 13 bases between them. Germline V gene lookup returns CDR1 WNHNN and CDR2 SYGVQD (reference sequence). The CDR3 contains 14 residues. The CDR3 region has the DNA TGCGCCAGCAGTTACAGGGCGGGCGCAGATACGCAGTATTTT. Translated: CASSYRAGADTQYF.

The gene calls are TRBV9 and TRBJ2-7; possibly TRBD2 for D (5 bases). V lost 4 bases and J lost 3, with 8 bases in between. CDR3 length: 12 amino acids. Germline V lookup: CDR1 SGDLS, CDR2 YYNGEE. This CDR3 is CASSPGSYEQYF. The DNA for the CDR3 is TGTGCCAGCAGCCCGGGGAGCTACGAGCAGTACTTC.

This chain uses TRBV6-5 with TRBJ2-2, with no clear D. CDR1 is MNHEY, CDR2 SVGAGI, per germline. The V gene lost 6 bases and the J gene lost 3 bases, with 8 bases spanning the gap. The CDR3 sequence is 13 residues long. The CDR3 region is CASRNFYTGELFF. The CDR3 DNA sequence: TGTGCCAGCAGGAACTTCTACACCGGGGAGCTGTTTTTT.

J is TRBJ1-4 and V is TRBV27; no definite D call. V was pared by 5 bases and J by 1 base, with 5 bases between. Germline CDR1 is MNHEY and CDR2 is SMNVEV (reference sequence). The CDR3 totals 13 residues. The CDR3 DNA is TGTGCCAGCAGTCGTTTAACTAATGAAAAACTGTTTTTT. Translation: CASSRLTNEKLFF.

The V call is TRBV27, the J call TRBJ2-5; 14 nucleotides align to TRBD2. Germline CDR1 reads MNHEY; CDR2 reads SMNVEV (reference sequence). Trimming took 0 bases from V and 2 from J; bases not matched to a gene: 11. The length of the CDR3 is 20 residues. This chain's CDR3 is CASSLSIRRLAGGGQETQYF. CDR3 nucleotides: TGTGCCAGCAGTTTATCGATCAGGAGACTAGCGGGAGGGGGTCAAGAGACCCAGTACTTC.

The chain links TRBV5-1 to TRBJ2-7; D remains unclear. The CDR3 has 14 residues. V lost 4 bases and J lost 3, with 14 bases in between. In germline, CDR1 is SGHRS, CDR2 YFSETQ. CDR3 in amino acids: CASSESPVYYEQYF. The CDR3 region has the DNA TGCGCCAGCAGCGAATCGCCAGTGTACTACGAGCAGTACTTC.

The chain is built from TRBV29-1 and TRBJ1-1, with a weak D call TRBD1 (6 bases). This CDR3 contains 13 residues. Germline assignment: CDR1 SQVTM and CDR2 ANQGSEA. The V and J ends lost 7 bases and 1 base respectively, with 13 bases between them. The CDR3 nucleotides read TGCAGCGGTTCGACAGGATCGAACACTGAAGCTTTCTTT. It yields the protein CSGSTGSNTEAFF.

V and J are TRBV5-1 and TRBJ2-5; tentatively, D is TRBD2 (6 bases). The CDR3 runs to 15 residues. Between the trimmed V and J ends, which lost 6 bases and 3 bases, there was a span of 18 bases. Germline V lookup: CDR1 SGHRS, CDR2 YFSETQ. CDR3 region: CASISGVWEEETQYF. The CDR3 nucleotides are TGCGCCAGCATCTCGGGAGTCTGGGAGGAAGAGACCCAGTACTTC.

This clone was seen a few times. The chain carries TRBV13 and TRBJ2-1; the match to TRBD2 covers 14 bases. With V trimmed by 4 bases and J by 10 bases, 6 bases remained unmatched. From germline, CDR1 is PRHDT and CDR2 FYEKMQ (reference sequence). The CDR3 consists of 15 residues. CDR3 bases: TGTGCCAGCAGCTCGGGACTAGCGGGAGTTAACGAGCAGTTCTTC. Amino acid sequence: CASSSGLAGVNEQFF.

The V and J genes are TRBV7-3 and TRBJ2-1; 11 bases agree with TRBD1. Germline trimming cut 5 bases from V and 8 bases from J; bases unmatched to any gene: 11. The germline CDR1 and CDR2 sequences are SGHTA and FQGTGA. The CDR3 has 16 amino acids. The CDR3 protein is CASSLDSGTGGYEQFF. The CDR3 DNA sequence: TGTGCCAGCAGCCTAGACTCCGGGACAGGGGGTTATGAGCAGTTCTTC.

The rearrangement links TRBV2 to TRBJ1-3, with a weak D call TRBD1 (5 bases). The CDR3 extends over 15 amino acids. The V end lost 6 bases, the J end lost 0 bases, and 12 bases lay between the germline ends. Germline V CDR1 and CDR2: SNHLY, FYNNEI. CDR3 nucleotides: TGTGCCAGCAGCCACCCGGGGGTCTCTGGAAACACCATATATTTT. Residues: CASSHPGVSGNTIYF.

This clone was counted once. The chain recombines TRBV28 with TRBJ2-7; 7 bases are a match to TRBD2. Germline assignment: CDR1 MDHEN and CDR2 SYDVKM. The CDR3 totals 13 residues. V shed 7 bases, J shed 2 bases, and the junction held 5 bases outside the gene matches. CDR3 bases: TGTGCCAGCAAATGGGGAGGGGCCTACGAGCAGTACTTC. Encoded protein: CASKWGGAYEQYF.

This sequence joins TRBV6-1 and TRBJ2-1, with D uncertain. The CDR3 is 11 amino acids. Germline V gives CDR1 MNHNS, CDR2 SASEGT. V was cut by 6 bases and J by 12 bases, with 12 bases left in between. The DNA of the CDR3 is TGTGCCAGCAGGCGCCTCGAGTCGCAGTTCTTC. Amino acid sequence: CASRRLESQFF.

This clone was seen once. This rearrangement joins TRBV5-1 to TRBJ2-1; 9 nucleotides agree with TRBD1. This CDR3 region has 18 residues. Germline V gene data show CDR1 as SGHRS and CDR2 as YFSETQ. V lost 2 bases, J lost 6 bases, and 15 bases stayed unmatched. CDR3 in amino acids: CASSFTIGTGSLGNEQFF. The DNA of the CDR3 is TGCGCCAGCAGCTTCACCATCGGGACAGGGTCCCTCGGCAATGAGCAGTTCTTC.

The V call is TRBV29-1, the J call TRBJ1-5; D is possibly TRBD1 (6 bases). CDR3 length equals 16 residues. Germline V gene data show CDR1 as SQVTM and CDR2 as ANQGSEA. V lost 8 bases, J lost 0 bases, and 20 bases lay in between. CDR3 amino acids: CSPKGVDVYSNQPQHF. The DNA of the CDR3 is TGCAGCCCGAAGGGGGTGGACGTCTATAGCAATCAGCCCCAGCATTTT.

The CDR3 region has the DNA TGCGCCAGCAGCCAAGGAGGTGATACCACCTACGAGCAGTACTTC. This gives the protein CASSQGGDTTYEQYF. The chain has TRBV4-1 and TRBJ2-7, with no clear D. In germline, CDR1 is MGHRA, CDR2 YSYEKL. Trimming stripped 1 base from V and 2 bases from J, with 12 bases between. This CDR3 is 15 amino acids long.

The chain has TRBV5-1 and TRBJ2-3; weak D call: TRBD1 (5 bases). The CDR3 sequence is 13 residues long. CDR1 SGHRS and CDR2 YFSETQ come from the germline V gene. Between the trimmed V and J ends, which lost 2 bases and 6 bases, there was a span of 10 bases. The CDR3 DNA sequence: TGCGCCAGCAGCTTCACCAGGGTGGATACGCAGTATTTT. Its protein product is CASSFTRVDTQYF.

The chain joins TRBV7-9 to TRBJ1-4, with D unclear. The CDR3 is made up of 14 amino acids. Germline-derived CDR1 and CDR2 are SEHNR and FQNEAQ (reference sequence). Trimming took off 5 bases at V and 7 bases at J, with 14 bases between the two ends. Here the CDR3 reads CASSPPRGSEKLFF. Here the CDR3 DNA reads TGTGCCAGCAGCCCCCCGAGAGGGAGTGAAAAACTGTTTTTT.

The rearrangement uses TRBV24-1 and TRBJ2-5; 7 bases map to TRBD2. V dropped 2 bases and J dropped 12; count of bases not matched to a gene: 11. Germline CDR1 KGHDR, CDR2 SFDVKD. The CDR3 totals 14 residues. The CDR3 DNA is TGTGCCACCAGTGATTCTCGGTGGGGGGGGACGGAGTACTTC. It yields the protein CATSDSRWGGTEYF.

Here the CDR3 reads CASSSQTGGNSPLHF. The DNA of the CDR3 is TGTGCCAGCAGCTCCCAGACAGGGGGTAATTCACCCCTCCACTTT. The rearrangement links TRBV28 to TRBJ1-6; TRBD1 aligns across 9 bases. The CDR3 is 15 residues long. Germline lookup yields CDR1 MDHEN and CDR2 SYDVKM. The V gene end was trimmed by 6 bases and the J gene end by 6 bases; junction bases not matched to a gene: 6.

Within the sample, this clone is medium-sized. The V gene is TRBV28, the J gene TRBJ1-3; D is ambiguous. This CDR3 comprises 14 residues. V lost 7 bases and J 0 bases, leaving 10 bases between the germline ends. Germline V gene sequence: CDR1 MDHEN, CDR2 SYDVKM. The CDR3 spells CASIAAASGNTIYF. CDR3 in DNA: TGTGCCAGCATCGCGGCAGCCTCTGGAAACACCATATATTTT.

J is TRBJ1-1 and V is TRBV2, with a tentative D call TRBD1 (6 bases). Deletions cut 7 bases from V and 3 bases from J, with 12 bases between. CDR1 and CDR2 (germline): SNHLY, FYNNEI. The CDR3 runs to 13 residues. CDR3 DNA sequence: TGTGCCAGCACTGGGGACACCTACACTGAAGCTTTCTTT. Amino acids: CASTGDTYTEAFF.

J is TRBJ2-1 and V is TRBV6-4; D might be TRBD2 (6 bases). The CDR3 runs to 14 residues. Germline V gene lookup returns CDR1 MRHNA and CDR2 SNTAGT. V gave up 3 bases and J gave up 6 bases, with 12 bases separating them. The CDR3 reads CASSETGEGNEQFF. CDR3 nucleotide sequence: TGTGCCAGCAGTGAGACGGGAGAGGGCAATGAGCAGTTCTTC.

The chain couples TRBV10-3 to TRBJ2-7; TRBD2 matches 9 bases. The germline gives CDR1 ENHRY, CDR2 SYGVKD. Losses at the gene ends were 10 bases for V and 4 bases for J; bases not matched to a gene: 11. The CDR3 runs to 14 residues. CDR3 DNA sequence: TGTGCCACCGGTATGGCGGGAGGGAGTTACGAGCAGTACTTC. Residues: CATGMAGGSYEQYF.